This T cell receptor beta chain is drawn from a study of blood T cell repertoires in COVID-19. The overall study: Acute-phase and convalescent COVID-19 samples originated in the United States, Italy and Spain. Nucleic acid was either cDNA or gDNA, and it came from T cells, B-cell-depleted T cells, or PBMCs.

In the study's own analysis: From reference gene primer amplification, estimates of nucleated cell counts were derived. Using immunoSEQ multiplex PCR, the repertoire was profiled, and TCRdb retains in-frame clones only, with some absent. Clone size and the V and J calls come from that table; the DNA yielded D and trimming. The sample lists about 170,000 clones; 83% were seen once. The V and J ends lost 5 bases and 1 base, in that order; junction bases with no gene match: 7. The CDR3 is made up of 15 amino acids. Per germline, CDR1 SEHNR and CDR2 FQNEAQ (reference sequence). The V and J genes are TRBV7-9 and TRBJ1-1, with 7 bases aligning to TRBD1. The TCR was taken from a woman older than 75 with acute or convalescent COVID-19. The sample taken for sequencing was peripheral blood. The CDR3: CASSPVGGPNTEAFF. The CDR3, as DNA: TGTGCCAGCAGCCCCGTAGGGGGCCCGAACACTGAAGCTTTCTTT.